The 31 T cell receptor beta chains below all came from one sample that was sequenced in a study of blood T cell repertoires in COVID-19. Generated by immunoSEQ multiplex PCR, the TCRdb table keeps only in-frame clones and is missing some. The profile covers approximately 80,000 clones, with approximately 90% appearing a single time and approximately 9.1% taken by the ten largest. Sequencing input: peripheral blood. These receptors originate from a human donor in a cohort sampled during active COVID-19.

J is TRBJ2-5 and V is TRBV19, with a tentative D call TRBD1 (6 bases). Germline-derived CDR1 and CDR2 are LNHDA and SQIVND (reference sequence). The CDR3 covers 14 residues. Trimming shortened V by 6 bases and J by 5 bases, and 16 bases separated the two germline ends. In DNA form, the CDR3 reads TGTGCCAGTAGCACCGACAGGTGGCGGGAGACCCAGTACTTC. Its protein is CASSTDRWRETQYF.

The chain uses TRBV15 and TRBJ1-5, with TRBD1 as a possible D gene (5 bases). The CDR3 runs 15 residues. With 1 base removed from V and 6 bases from J, the gap between germline ends came to 13 bases. Germline lookup yields CDR1 LNHNV and CDR2 YYDKDF (reference sequence). CDR3 sequence reads: CATSRAGRGSQPQHF. The CDR3 bases are TGTGCCACCAGCAGAGCGGGGAGGGGTAGTCAGCCCCAGCATTTT.

As DNA, the CDR3 is TGTGCCAGCAGTGACAGGGTATTCTATGGCTACACCTTC. It yields the protein CASSDRVFYGYTF. V gene TRBV2 combines with J gene TRBJ1-2; D perhaps matches TRBD1 (5 bases). This CDR3 has 13 amino acids. V gave up 3 bases and J gave up 4 bases, with 9 bases separating them. Germline-derived CDR1 and CDR2 are SNHLY and FYNNEI.

The chain recombines TRBV19 with TRBJ2-5; D remains unclear. V dropped 8 bases and J dropped 5 bases, with 12 bases sitting between them. Looked up from germline, CDR1 is LNHDA and CDR2 is SQIVND (reference sequence). The CDR3 runs 12 residues. The CDR3 DNA reads as TGTGCCAGTTCTAACTCATGGGAGACCCAGTACTTC. Protein product: CASSNSWETQYF.

The gene calls are TRBV9 and TRBJ2-3; 7 nucleotides line up with TRBD1. In germline, CDR1 is SGDLS, CDR2 YYNGEE. The CDR3 has 15 residues. Losses at the gene ends were 1 base for V and 2 bases for J; bases not matched to a gene: 4. CDR3 region: CASSVTGEYTDTQYF. Here the CDR3 DNA reads TGTGCCAGCAGCGTAACAGGGGAGTACACAGATACGCAGTATTTT.

The CDR3 coding sequence is TGTGCCAGTACCATTCAAGGGGCCGGAGAGGAGTTCTTC. It encodes CASTIQGAGEEFF. The rearrangement uses TRBV19 and TRBJ2-1; tentative D call: TRBD1 (5 bases). Germline CDR1 and CDR2: LNHDA and SQIVND (reference sequence). The CDR3 sequence is 13 residues long. Trimming cost V 7 bases and J 14 bases, with 21 bases left between them.

This chain links TRBV12-3 or TRBV12-4 with TRBJ1-5; 7 bases are a match to TRBD1. The J segment lost 10 bases and the V segment lost 7 bases, leaving 10 bases of the junction unmatched. The length of the CDR3 is 13 residues. CDR3 region: CASTPGQLQPQHF. In nucleotides, the CDR3 is TGTGCCAGCACTCCGGGACAGCTCCAACCCCAGCATTTT.

This clone has just one count. The chain joins TRBV27 to TRBJ2-3; 11 bases map to TRBD2. Trimming cost V 1 base and J 0 bases; bases outside gene matches: 9. Germline CDR1 and CDR2: MNHEY and SMNVEV (reference sequence). CDR3 length equals 19 residues. The CDR3 DNA reads TGTGCCAGCAGTTTATATGCCCCTCTAGCGGGGGGAAGCACAGATACGCAGTATTTT. Translating it yields CASSLYAPLAGGSTDTQYF.

J is TRBJ2-6 and V is TRBV19; tentative D call: TRBD1 (5 bases). The CDR3 has 16 amino acids. V was trimmed by 5 bases and J by 6 bases, leaving 17 bases between them. Germline lookup yields CDR1 LNHDA and CDR2 SQIVND (reference sequence). CDR3 bases: TGTGCCAGTAGTGTGCTAGGGGTTACCCCGGCCAACGTCCTGACTTTC. This encodes CASSVLGVTPANVLTF.

This chain uses TRBV7-6 with TRBJ1-6; 8 bases are shared with TRBD1. This CDR3 comprises 16 residues. Trimming at V came to 1 base and at J to 7 bases, leaving 6 bases not matched to a gene. Germline CDR1 reads SGHVS; CDR2 reads FNYEAQ. The CDR3 coding sequence is TGTGCCAGCAGCTTAGGTACAGGGGGGACCAATTCACCCCTCCACTTT. Encoded protein: CASSLGTGGTNSPLHF.

The chain joins TRBV6-6 to TRBJ2-7, with a possible D match to TRBD2 (5 bases). V lost 5 bases and J lost 2, with 13 bases in between. CDR3 length equals 14 residues. The V gene's germline CDR1 is MNHNY and CDR2 SVGAGI (reference sequence). The CDR3: CASSPRTGTYEQYF. The CDR3 region has the DNA TGTGCCAGCAGTCCGCGGACGGGAACCTACGAGCAGTACTTC.

V and J are TRBV7-8 and TRBJ1-1, with 8 bases that match TRBD1. With 4 bases clipped from V and 7 bases from J, the junction kept 8 bases outside the gene matches. Germline-derived CDR1 and CDR2 are SGHVS and FQNEAQ. This CDR3 comprises 14 residues. The CDR3 nucleotides are TGTGCCAGCAGCTCTTTGGACAGGGAGCTTGAAGCTTTCTTT. It codes for CASSSLDRELEAFF.

In its sample, this clone was seen once. V is TRBV2 and J is TRBJ1-2; D is unresolved. This CDR3 has 13 residues. Per germline, CDR1 SNHLY and CDR2 FYNNEI. Trimming removed 6 bases at V and 1 base at J, with 9 bases between. The CDR3 coding sequence is TGTGCCAGCAGCCAAGAGATTAACTATGGCTACACCTTC. It yields the protein CASSQEINYGYTF. Complete variable domain (other parts from reference TRBV2 and TRBJ1-2): EPEVTQTPSHQVTQMGQEVILRCVPISNHLYFYWYRQILGQKVEFLVSFYNNEISEKSEIFDDQFSVERPDGSNFTLKIRSTKLEDSAMYFCASSQEINYGYTFGSGTRLTVV.

V gene TRBV20-1 combines with J gene TRBJ2-7; TRBD1 matches 8 bases. Per the germline V gene, CDR1 is DFQATT and CDR2 is SNEGSKA (reference sequence). V gave up 3 bases and J gave up 4 bases; unmatched junction bases: 8. The CDR3 runs to 14 residues. The CDR3 reads CSASSGTGPYEQYF. CDR3 nucleotides: TGCAGTGCTAGTAGTGGGACAGGACCTTACGAGCAGTACTTC.

The chain couples TRBV19 to TRBJ2-1, with 10 bases matching TRBD1. CDR3 length: 15 amino acids. CDR1 and CDR2 (germline): LNHDA, SQIVND (reference sequence). The ends lost 1 base at V and 8 bases at J; junction bases unmatched: 5. The CDR3 DNA reads as TGTGCCAGTAGTATAGTCGACAGGGGGCTGGATGAGCAGTTCTTC. It translates to CASSIVDRGLDEQFF.

The rearrangement uses TRBV30 and TRBJ2-3; 12 bases are a match to TRBD2. Germline lookup yields CDR1 GTSNPN and CDR2 SVGIG (reference sequence). This CDR3 has 15 residues. Germline trimming cut 0 bases from V and 4 bases from J; bases unmatched to any gene: 2. This chain's CDR3 is CAWSVASGGADTQYF. The CDR3 DNA sequence: TGTGCCTGGAGTGTAGCTAGCGGGGGGGCAGATACGCAGTATTTT.

This chain links TRBV2 with TRBJ1-2, with 11 bases that match TRBD1. The CDR3 contains 14 residues. CDR1 SNHLY and CDR2 FYNNEI come from the germline V gene. Losses at the gene ends were 6 bases for V and 5 bases for J; bases not matched to a gene: 5. This CDR3 reads CASSPGQGVYGYTF. As DNA, the CDR3 is TGTGCCAGCAGCCCGGGACAGGGGGTTTATGGCTACACCTTC. Looking up the rest from reference TRBV2 and TRBJ1-2 gives the full variable domain: EPEVTQTPSHQVTQMGQEVILRCVPISNHLYFYWYRQILGQKVEFLVSFYNNEISEKSEIFDDQFSVERPDGSNFTLKIRSTKLEDSAMYFCASSPGQGVYGYTFGSGTRLTVV.

The rearrangement uses TRBV28 and TRBJ2-7; tentative D call: TRBD1 (5 bases). V lost 2 bases and J lost 4, with 9 bases in between. Germline V CDR1 and CDR2: MDHEN, SYDVKM. The CDR3 extends over 13 amino acids. The CDR3 here is CASSLLQDYEQYF. In DNA form, the CDR3 reads TGTGCCAGCAGTTTACTACAGGATTACGAGCAGTACTTC.

This rearrangement joins TRBV7-8 to TRBJ2-3; 11 nucleotides match TRBD2. This CDR3 is built from 22 residues. Trimming took 2 bases from V and 0 from J; bases not matched to a gene: 19. Germline V gene lookup returns CDR1 SGHVS and CDR2 FQNEAQ. The CDR3 loop reads CASSLKPRWLAGGRTSTDTQYF. The CDR3 region has the DNA TGTGCCAGCAGCTTAAAACCGCGCTGGCTAGCGGGGGGACGAACTAGCACAGATACGCAGTATTTT.

The chain employs TRBV19 and TRBJ1-2, with TRBD1 matching over 12 bases. Germline CDR1 LNHDA, CDR2 SQIVND (reference sequence). CDR3 length: 15 amino acids. The V and J ends lost 5 bases and 8 bases, in that order; junction bases with no gene match: 9. The CDR3: CASSPLGTGGIGYTF. The CDR3 bases are TGTGCCAGTAGTCCCTTAGGGACAGGGGGCATAGGCTACACCTTC. The entire variable domain, with the rest obtained from reference TRBV19 and TRBJ1-2, is as follows: DGGITQSPKYLFRKEGQNVTLSCEQNLNHDAMYWYRQDPGQGLRLIYYSQIVNDFQKGDIAEGYSVSREKKESFPLTVTSAQKNPTAFYLCASSPLGTGGIGYTFGSGTRLTVV.

The chain has TRBV5-6 and TRBJ2-3, with D tentatively TRBD1 (6 bases). The CDR3 is 15 residues long. From germline, CDR1 is SGHDT and CDR2 YYEEEE. The V end lost 2 bases, the J end lost 9 bases, and 19 bases lay between the germline ends. CDR3 sequence (DNA): TGTGCCAGCAGCTTCCCGACGGGACAAACAGGGACGCAGTATTTT. This encodes CASSFPTGQTGTQYF. Drawing the rest from reference TRBV5-6 and TRBJ2-3, the complete variable domain is DAGVTQSPTHLIKTRGQQVTLRCSPKSGHDTVSWYQQALGQGPQFIFQYYEEEERQRGNFPDRFSGHQFPNYSSELNVNALLLGDSALYLCASSFPTGQTGTQYFGPGTRLTVL.

The chain links TRBV2 to TRBJ2-4; 12 nucleotides align to TRBD2. Per germline, CDR1 SNHLY and CDR2 FYNNEI. Trimming removed 6 bases from V and 6 bases from J; junction bases left unmatched: 9. The CDR3 loop spans 16 amino acids. The CDR3, as DNA: TGTGCCAGCAGGGCCCCTAGCGGGGGGGACCGAAACATTCAGTACTTC. This gives the protein CASRAPSGGDRNIQYF.

This clone has only one observation. The V call is TRBV10-3, the J call TRBJ2-5; 12 bases align to TRBD2. The CDR3 consists of 15 residues. J was trimmed by 4 bases and V by 2 bases; bases with no gene match: 2. Germline CDR1 reads ENHRY; CDR2 reads SYGVKD. The CDR3 DNA reads TGTGCCATCAGTGAGGGACTAGCGGGATTAGAGACCCAGTACTTC. Translation gives CAISEGLAGLETQYF.

There are a few counts of this clone. The V and J genes are TRBV6-5 and TRBJ1-2; tentative D call: TRBD1 (6 bases). Germline V gene lookup returns CDR1 MNHEY and CDR2 SVGAGI. V was trimmed by 0 bases and J by 8 bases, leaving 10 bases between them. This CDR3 contains 13 residues. DNA of the CDR3: TGTGCCAGCAGTTACTCTACAGGGTTGGGCTACACCTTC. It encodes CASSYSTGLGYTF.

This rearrangement joins TRBV3-1 (or the pseudogene TRBV3-2) to TRBJ2-5, with 8 bases that match TRBD1. J gave up 4 bases and V 4 bases, and 5 bases lay outside the gene matches. CDR1 and CDR2 (germline): LGHDT, YNNKEL (reference sequence). The CDR3 sequence is 14 residues long. The CDR3 DNA reads as TGTGCCAGCAGCCCAGCCAGGGGGCGAGAGACCCAGTACTTC. The encoded protein is CASSPARGRETQYF.

This chain connects TRBV14 to TRBJ2-4, with 9 bases fitting TRBD2. Per germline, CDR1 SGHDN and CDR2 FVKESK. J was trimmed by 6 bases and V by 3 bases; bases with no gene match: 3. The length of the CDR3 is 14 residues. The DNA for the CDR3 is TGTGCCAGCAGCCAGGCGACTAGCGGAAACATTCAGTACTTC. It specifies CASSQATSGNIQYF.

CDR3 in amino acids: CASSQEGGQWMEGYTF. The CDR3 bases are TGCGCCAGCAGCCAAGAGGGAGGGCAGTGGATGGAAGGCTACACCTTC. V and J are TRBV4-1 and TRBJ1-2; no clear D gene. This CDR3 has 16 residues. Germline values: CDR1 MGHRA, CDR2 YSYEKL. Trimming pared 0 bases from V and 8 bases from J, leaving 19 bases between.

The chain carries TRBV27 and TRBJ1-5; no clear D gene. Per the germline V gene, CDR1 is MNHEY and CDR2 is SMNVEV (reference sequence). The CDR3 has 14 amino acids. V was clipped by 3 bases and J by 3 bases, with 9 bases between them. The chain's CDR3 is CASSFGGPNQPQHF. The DNA for the CDR3 is TGTGCCAGCAGTTTCGGAGGACCCAATCAGCCCCAGCATTTT.

The chain joins TRBV5-1 to TRBJ2-6; 7 bases fit TRBD1. The length of the CDR3 is 16 residues. Germline CDR1 reads SGHRS; CDR2 reads YFSETQ. Trimming took 2 bases from V and 1 from J; bases not matched to a gene: 3. CDR3 amino acids: CASSFEGQSGANVLTF. The DNA of the CDR3 is TGCGCCAGCAGCTTTGAGGGACAGTCTGGGGCCAACGTCCTGACTTTC.

The rearrangement links TRBV27 to TRBJ2-3; 11 bases agree with TRBD2. The CDR3 covers 14 residues. Per germline, CDR1 MNHEY and CDR2 SMNVEV (reference sequence). The J segment lost 4 bases and the V segment lost 9 bases, leaving 6 bases of the junction unmatched. The CDR3 DNA follows: TGTGCCAGGGCCCATAGCGGGAGGGCAGATACGCAGTATTTT. Protein sequence: CARAHSGRADTQYF.

This chain uses TRBV4-1 with TRBJ2-7; TRBD1 is a possible D gene (6 bases). Per germline, CDR1 MGHRA and CDR2 YSYEKL. This CDR3 has 15 residues. The V end lost 5 bases, the J end lost 0 bases, and 14 bases lay between the germline ends. The CDR3 is CASSIRQESSYEQYF. DNA for the CDR3: TGCGCCAGCAGCATCCGACAGGAAAGCTCCTACGAGCAGTACTTC.